This TCR beta chain was captured in a study of blood T cell repertoires in COVID-19. In the study overall: Sites in the United States, Italy and Spain provided acute and convalescent COVID-19 samples. Sample material is recorded as cDNA or gDNA derived from T cells, B-cell-depleted T cells, or PBMCs.

CDR1 is MNHNY, CDR2 SVGAGI, per germline (reference sequence). The CDR3 has 14 amino acids. The trim removed 3 bases at V and 5 bases at J, leaving 5 bases unmatched. In the original workflow: Amplified reference gene primers provided the basis for estimating nucleated cell counts. Measured with immunoSEQ multiplex PCR; TCRdb has only the in-frame clones, and not every one. That table gives V, J and clone size, and the DNA gave D and trimming. The repertoire consists of about 9,600 clones, with nearly 90% occurring once and the leading ten covering roughly 5.2%. This receptor was obtained from a human donor in a cohort sampled during active COVID-19. The sequenced material came from peripheral blood. This rearrangement joins TRBV6-6 to TRBJ2-5; TRBD1 aligns across 8 bases. CDR3 DNA sequence: TGTGCCAGCAGTTATCCAGGGGGCTGGGAGACCCAGTACTTC. Protein product: CASSYPGGWETQYF.